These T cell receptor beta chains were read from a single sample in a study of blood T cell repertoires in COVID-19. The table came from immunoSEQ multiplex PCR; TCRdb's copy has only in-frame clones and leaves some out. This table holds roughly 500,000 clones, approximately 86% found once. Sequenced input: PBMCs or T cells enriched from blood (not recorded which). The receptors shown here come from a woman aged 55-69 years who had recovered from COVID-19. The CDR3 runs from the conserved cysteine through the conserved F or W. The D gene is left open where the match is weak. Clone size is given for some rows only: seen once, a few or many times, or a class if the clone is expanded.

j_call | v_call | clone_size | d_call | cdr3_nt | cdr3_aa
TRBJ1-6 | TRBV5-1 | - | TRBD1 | TGCGCCAGCAGCTTGGGGACAGGGTTTTCACCCCTCCACTTT | CASSLGTGFSPLHF
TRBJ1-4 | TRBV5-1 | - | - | TGCGCCAGCCGGAAGGACAGAAAAAATGAAAAACTGTTTTTT | CASRKDRKNEKLFF
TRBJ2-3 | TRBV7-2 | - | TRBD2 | TGTGCCAGCAGGCAACTAGCGGGGAGCACAGATACGCAGTATTTT | CASRQLAGSTDTQYF
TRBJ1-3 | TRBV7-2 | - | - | TGTGCCAGCAGCTTAGAGTGGGCCACGCCTGGAAACACCATATATTTT | CASSLEWATPGNTIYF
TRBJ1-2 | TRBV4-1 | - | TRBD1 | TGCGCCAGCAGCCATCCGGACAGGGGACTCTATGGCTACACCTTC | CASSHPDRGLYGYTF
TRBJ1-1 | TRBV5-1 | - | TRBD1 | TGCGCCAGCAGCTCAGGGGGAAGGGCTGAAGCTTTCTTT | CASSSGGRAEAFF
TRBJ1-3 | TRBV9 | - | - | TGTGCCAGCAGTCGCCTGGACACCTCTGGAAACACCATATATTTT | CASSRLDTSGNTIYF
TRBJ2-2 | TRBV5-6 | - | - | TGTGCCAGCAGCACCGTACAGTACACCGGGGAGCTGTTTTTT | CASSTVQYTGELFF
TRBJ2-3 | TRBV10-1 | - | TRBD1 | TGCGCCAGCAGTGGCGAAACAGGGGGCAGGACAGATACGCAGTATTTT | CASSGETGGRTDTQYF
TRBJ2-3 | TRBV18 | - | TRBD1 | TGTGCCAGCTCCGGGACAGCTAGCACAGATACGCAGTATTTT | CASSGTASTDTQYF
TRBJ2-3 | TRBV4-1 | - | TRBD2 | TGCGCCAGCAGCCAAGCGGGGGGGGGAGATACGCAGTATTTT | CASSQAGGGDTQYF
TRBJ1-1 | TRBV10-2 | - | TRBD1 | TGCGCCAGCAGTGCAAACAGGGGAGGTACTGAAGCTTTCTTT | CASSANRGGTEAFF
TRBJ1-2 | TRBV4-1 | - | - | TGCGCCAGCAGAGAAACATTTCGACAGGTCCCCGATGGCTACACCTTC | CASRETFRQVPDGYTF
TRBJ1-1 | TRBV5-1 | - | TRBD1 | TGCGCCAGCAGCCCGTGGATGGGACAGGGAAACGGCGAAGCTTTCTTT | CASSPWMGQGNGEAFF
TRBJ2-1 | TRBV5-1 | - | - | TGCGCCAGCAGCTTGGGTCGGGGAGGCTCTTTGTGGAATGAGCAGTTCTTC | CASSLGRGGSLWNEQFF
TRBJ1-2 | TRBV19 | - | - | TGTGCCAGTACTTCCCCTCTCCGGACAGCGCACTATGGCTACACCTTC | CASTSPLRTAHYGYTF
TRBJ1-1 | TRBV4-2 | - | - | TGTGCCAGCAGCCAAGTGGCACAGAACACTGAAGCTTTCTTT | CASSQVAQNTEAFF
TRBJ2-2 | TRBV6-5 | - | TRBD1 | TGTGCCAGCAGGTGGGACAGGGTGAACACCGGGGAGCTGTTTTTT | CASRWDRVNTGELFF
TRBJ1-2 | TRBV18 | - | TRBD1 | TGTGCCAGCTCAGAAGTTCCGACAGGGGGCGCGGATGGCTACACCTTC | CASSEVPTGGADGYTF
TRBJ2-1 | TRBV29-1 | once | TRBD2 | TGCAGCGTTAGCGGGGTCCCCTACAATGAGCAGTTCTTC | CSVSGVPYNEQFF
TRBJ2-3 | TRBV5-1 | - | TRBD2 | TGCGCCAGCAGCTTGGGTTCTAGCGGGGTTGATACGCAGTATTTT | CASSLGSSGVDTQYF
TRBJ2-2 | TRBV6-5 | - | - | TGTGCCAGCAGACGACAGCCTCGAAGCACCGGGGAGCTGTTTTTT | CASRRQPRSTGELFF
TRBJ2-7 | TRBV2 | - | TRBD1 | TGTGCCAGCAGTGATAACAGGGGGCTATACGAGCAGTACTTC | CASSDNRGLYEQYF
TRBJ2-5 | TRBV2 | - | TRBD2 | TGTGCCAGCTCTGGGGTAGCGGGGGGGACCTTTTTAGCCCAGTACTTC | CASSGVAGGTFLAQYF
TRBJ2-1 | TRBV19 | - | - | TGTGCCAGTAGGGTGAGCTCCTACAATGAGCAGTTCTTC | CASRVSSYNEQFF
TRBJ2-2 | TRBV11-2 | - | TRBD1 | TGTGCCAGCAGTCGCTCGACAGGGGCCGTCGGGGAGCTGTTTTTT | CASSRSTGAVGELFF
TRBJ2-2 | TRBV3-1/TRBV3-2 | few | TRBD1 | TGTGCCAGCAGCCGGGACAGGCTGACCGGGGAGCTGTTTTTT | CASSRDRLTGELFF
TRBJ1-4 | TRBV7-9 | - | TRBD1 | TGTGCCAGCAGCCCTGCCATGGGGACAGGGGCCGAAAAACTGTTTTTT | CASSPAMGTGAEKLFF
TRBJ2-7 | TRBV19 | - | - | TGTGCCAGTAGTATAGGTCCGGTAAGCTACGAGCAGTACTTC | CASSIGPVSYEQYF
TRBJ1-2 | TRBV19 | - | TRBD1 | TGTGCCAGTAAGTCCCCCACTAACAGGGGAGATGGCTACACCTTC | CASKSPTNRGDGYTF
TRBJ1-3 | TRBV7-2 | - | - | TGTGCCAGCAGCTTACTCCCCCCGTCTGTACAGATATCAAACACCATATATTTT | CASSLLPPSVQISNTIYF
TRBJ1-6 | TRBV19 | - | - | TGTGCCAGTAGTATCAGTCGGCCCGGAGAATCACCCCTCCACTTT | CASSISRPGESPLHF
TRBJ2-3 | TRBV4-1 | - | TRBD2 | TGCGCCAGCAGCCAAGATGCGGGGGGTGCAGATACGCAGTATTTT | CASSQDAGGADTQYF
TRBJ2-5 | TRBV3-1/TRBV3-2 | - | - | TGTGCCAGCAGCCAAGGTCCCCTAGCAGAGACCCAGTACTTC | CASSQGPLAETQYF
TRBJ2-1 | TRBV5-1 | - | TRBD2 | TGCGCCAGCAGCTTGATCCCCGGGACTATATACAATGAGCAGTTCTTC | CASSLIPGTIYNEQFF
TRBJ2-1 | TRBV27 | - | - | TGTGCCAGCAGTGACAGGTTAAGCTCCTACAATGAGCAGTTCTTC | CASSDRLSSYNEQFF
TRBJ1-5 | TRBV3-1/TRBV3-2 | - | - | TGTGCCAGCAGCCCCCTCTCTAGCAATCAGCCCCAGCATTTT | CASSPLSSNQPQHF
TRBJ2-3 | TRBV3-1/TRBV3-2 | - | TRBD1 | TGTGCCAGCAGCCCCCTCCCGGGACAGAGCACAGATACGCAGTATTTT | CASSPLPGQSTDTQYF
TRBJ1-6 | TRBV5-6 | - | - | TGTGCCAGCAGCTTGTGGCACGGAGATTCACCCCTCCACTTT | CASSLWHGDSPLHF
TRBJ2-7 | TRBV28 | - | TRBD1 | TGTGCCAGCAGTCAGGACAGGGGCGTCTTAGTCGAGCAGTACTTC | CASSQDRGVLVEQYF
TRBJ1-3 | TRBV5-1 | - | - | TGCGCCAGCAGTTTCCTGGGAGGGGGCTCTGGAAACACCATATATTTT | CASSFLGGGSGNTIYF
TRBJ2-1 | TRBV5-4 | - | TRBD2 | TGTGCCAGCAGGAGAGCGGGGGGGCCCCCCAATGAGCAGTTCTTC | CASRRAGGPPNEQFF
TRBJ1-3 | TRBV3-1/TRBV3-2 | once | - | TGTGCCAGCAGCCTCGACAGGCTTTACTCTGGAAACACCATATATTTT | CASSLDRLYSGNTIYF
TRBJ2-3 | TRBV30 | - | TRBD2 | TGTGCCTGGAGTGTTATCGGGGGGGCAGATACGCAGTATTTT | CAWSVIGGADTQYF
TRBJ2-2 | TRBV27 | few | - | TGTGCCAGCAGTTTAGGGCAGGCGAACACCGGGGAGCTGTTTTTT | CASSLGQANTGELFF
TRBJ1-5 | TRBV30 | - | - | TGTGCCTGGAGTGTACGAAGCGGGAATCAGCCCCAGCATTTT | CAWSVRSGNQPQHF
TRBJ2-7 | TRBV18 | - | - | TGTGCCAGCTCACCTAACTCCTACGAGCAGTACTTC | CASSPNSYEQYF
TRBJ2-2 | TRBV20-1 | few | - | TGCAGTGCTAGTAATAGCCCTGGGGAGCTGTTTTTT | CSASNSPGELFF
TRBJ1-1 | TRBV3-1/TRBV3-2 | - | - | TGTGCCAGCCTTGGGGTCGGGGACACTGAAGCTTTCTTT | CASLGVGDTEAFF